Below are 14 T cell receptor beta chains sequenced from a single sample in a study of T cells in Graves' hyperthyroidism and ophthalmopathy. Template material for amplifying TCR beta CDR3 regions consisted of RNA transcripts. The HTBI primer set served for first-round RT-PCR of the TCR CDR3. TCRdb reprocessed the multiplex PCR reads via MiXCR and lists one record per CDR3 protein. The sample consists of 90,000 to 120,000 distinct CDR3 sequences, roughly 15% of them appearing once. The sequenced material came from blood. These receptors were obtained from a woman aged 45-60 years with Graves' hyperthyroidism.

This clonotype came up many times. V is TRBV20-1 and J is TRBJ2-2; D not resolved. Trimming shortened V by 2 bases and J by 3 bases, and 1 base separated the two germline ends. The CDR3 contains 11 residues. Germline-derived CDR1 and CDR2 are DFQATT and SNEGSKA (reference sequence). CDR3 nucleotides: TGCAGTGCTAGACACACCGGGGAGCTGTTTTTT. As protein: CSARHTGELFF.

This clonotype was seen at least ten times. The rearrangement uses TRBV5-1 and TRBJ2-2, with a tentative D call TRBD1 (6 bases). Trimming cost V 3 bases and J 2 bases, with 11 bases left between them. This CDR3 has 15 amino acids. Germline V gives CDR1 SGHRS, CDR2 YFSETQ. The CDR3 protein is CASSSDRPNTGELFF. In DNA, the CDR3 is TGCGCCAGCAGCTCAGACAGGCCCAACACCGGGGAGCTGTTTTTT.

This clonotype was recorded many times. The genes are TRBV2 and TRBJ2-5, with 12 bases that match TRBD2. The ends lost 4 bases at V and 6 bases at J; junction bases unmatched: 3. Germline V gives CDR1 SNHLY, CDR2 FYNNEI. This CDR3 is 14 amino acids long. The CDR3 loop reads CASSGTSGKQTQYF. The DNA for the CDR3 is TGTGCCAGCAGTGGGACTAGCGGGAAGCAGACCCAGTACTTC.

This clonotype showed up many times. Its ends do not fully match the called genes, so a read error is possible. The chain has TRBV7-7 and TRBJ2-5, with TRBD2 matching 12 bases. Looked up from germline, CDR1 is SSHAT and CDR2 is FNYEAQ (reference sequence). The CDR3 runs 17 residues. The CDR3 loop reads CASSLGSSGRAGETQYF. In DNA, the CDR3 is TGTGCTAGCAGCTTAGGCTCTAGCGGGAGGGCCGGAGAGACCCAGTACTTC.

This clonotype was counted many times. The V gene is TRBV29-1, the J gene TRBJ2-2; 8 nucleotides match TRBD1. The V gene end was trimmed by 4 bases and the J gene end by 6 bases; junction bases not matched to a gene: 4. Germline assignment: CDR1 SQVTM and CDR2 ANQGSEA. CDR3 length: 13 residues. The CDR3 DNA is TGCAGCGTTGGCAGGGGGCGGTCCGGGGAGCTGTTTTTT. The encoded protein is CSVGRGRSGELFF.

V usage is TRBV20-1 and J usage is TRBJ1-1, with D tentatively TRBD1 (5 bases). Deletions cut 0 bases from V and 7 bases from J, with 21 bases between. Germline V lookup: CDR1 DFQATT, CDR2 SNEGSKA (reference sequence). This CDR3 is 16 amino acids long. This CDR3 reads CSARDTRGRKSHEAFF. The CDR3 bases are TGCAGTGCTAGAGATACAAGGGGACGTAAAAGCCATGAAGCTTTCTTT.

Many counts were recorded for this clonotype. The chain joins TRBV10-3 to TRBJ1-5; possibly TRBD1 for D (5 bases). CDR3 length: 16 residues. Germline-derived CDR1 and CDR2 are ENHRY and SYGVKD. Deletions cut 2 bases from V and 0 bases from J, with 11 bases between. CDR3 region: CAISEGAGTSNQPQHF. The CDR3, as DNA: TGTGCCATCAGTGAGGGGGCAGGGACTAGCAATCAGCCCCAGCATTTT.

This clonotype was counted a few times. V and J are TRBV20-1 and TRBJ2-6, with 7 positions matching TRBD1. CDR3 length: 17 residues. Germline CDR1 reads DFQATT; CDR2 reads SNEGSKA (reference sequence). Trimming at V came to 1 base and at J to 0 bases, leaving 6 bases not matched to a gene. The chain's CDR3 is CSARVPGGSSGANVLTF. DNA of the CDR3: TGCAGTGCTAGAGTCCCAGGGGGTAGCTCTGGGGCCAACGTCCTGACTTTC.

Many counts were recorded for this clonotype. V and J are TRBV19 and TRBJ2-2; D is perhaps TRBD1 (6 bases). Trimming removed 7 bases at V and 6 bases at J, with 18 bases between. This CDR3 has 15 amino acids. In germline, CDR1 is LNHDA, CDR2 SQIVND (reference sequence). CDR3 sequence (DNA): TGTGCCAGTAAGGGCAGAGGTGGGGGCCCCGGGGAGCTGTTTTTT. Residues: CASKGRGGGPGELFF.

This clonotype was seen ten or more times. DNA of the CDR3: TGTGCCAGCAGCTTAGATCCCCAAAGCAGGGTTCCCTACGAGCAGTACGTC. Residues: CASSLDPQSRVPYEQYV. The rearrangement uses TRBV7-8 and TRBJ2-7; tentatively, D is TRBD1 (5 bases). CDR3 length: 17 amino acids. V was pared by 1 base and J by 2 bases, with 18 bases between. Germline assignment: CDR1 SGHVS and CDR2 FQNEAQ.

This clonotype was seen many times. The chain uses TRBV29-1 and TRBJ2-5, with 11 nucleotides matching TRBD2. Germline lookup yields CDR1 SQVTM and CDR2 ANQGSEA. The CDR3 spans 12 residues. Trimming cost V 3 bases and J 9 bases; bases outside gene matches: 3. The CDR3: CSVDPGLAAQYF. The CDR3 DNA reads as TGCAGCGTTGACCCGGGACTAGCGGCCCAGTACTTC.

This chain connects TRBV10-1 to TRBJ1-1; TRBD1 might be the D (5 bases). Germline values: CDR1 WNHNN, CDR2 SYGVQD (reference sequence). CDR3 size: 13 residues. Trimming took off 2 bases at V and 5 bases at J, with 9 bases between the two ends. The CDR3 reads CASSEGGETEAFF. The CDR3 DNA sequence: TGCGCCAGCAGTGAGGGGGGGGAGACTGAAGCTTTCTTT.

This clonotype was counted ten times or more. This chain joins TRBV20-1 and TRBJ2-2, with 10 bases matching TRBD2. CDR3 length: 14 residues. The V and J ends lost 6 bases and 6 bases, in that order; junction bases with no gene match: 7. Germline loops: CDR1 DFQATT, CDR2 SNEGSKA (reference sequence). The CDR3 region is CSAVAGGQAGELFF. In DNA, the CDR3 is TGCAGTGCAGTAGCGGGAGGCCAGGCCGGGGAGCTGTTTTTT.

There are many counts of this clonotype. The chain couples TRBV29-1 to TRBJ1-1; possibly TRBD1 for D (5 bases). Germline loops: CDR1 SQVTM, CDR2 ANQGSEA. V was trimmed by 3 bases and J by 1 base, leaving 9 bases between them. The CDR3 extends over 13 amino acids. The CDR3 sequence: CSVEWQGNTEAFF. The CDR3 DNA reads as TGCAGCGTTGAGTGGCAGGGGAACACTGAAGCTTTCTTT.